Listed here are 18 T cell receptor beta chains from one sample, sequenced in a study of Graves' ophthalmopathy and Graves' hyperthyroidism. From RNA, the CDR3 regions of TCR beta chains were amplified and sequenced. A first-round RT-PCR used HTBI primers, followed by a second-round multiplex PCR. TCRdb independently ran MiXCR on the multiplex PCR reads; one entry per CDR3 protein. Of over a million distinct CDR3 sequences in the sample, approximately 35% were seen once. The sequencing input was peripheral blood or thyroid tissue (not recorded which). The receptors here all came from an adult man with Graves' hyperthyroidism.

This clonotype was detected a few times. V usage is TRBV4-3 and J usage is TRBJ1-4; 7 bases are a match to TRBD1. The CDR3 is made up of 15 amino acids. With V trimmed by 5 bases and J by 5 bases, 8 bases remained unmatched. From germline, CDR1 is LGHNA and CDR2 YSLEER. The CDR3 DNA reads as TGCGCCAGCAGCAGAGGACAGGAGCCAAATGAAAAACTGTTTTTT. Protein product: CASSRGQEPNEKLFF.

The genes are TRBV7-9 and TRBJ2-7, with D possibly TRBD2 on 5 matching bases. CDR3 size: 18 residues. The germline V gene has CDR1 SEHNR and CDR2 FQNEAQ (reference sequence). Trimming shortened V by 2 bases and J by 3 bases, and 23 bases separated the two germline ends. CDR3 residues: CASSLRDRSGTKFYEQYF. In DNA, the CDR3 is TGTGCCAGCAGCTTACGGGATCGCAGCGGAACCAAATTCTACGAGCAGTACTTC.

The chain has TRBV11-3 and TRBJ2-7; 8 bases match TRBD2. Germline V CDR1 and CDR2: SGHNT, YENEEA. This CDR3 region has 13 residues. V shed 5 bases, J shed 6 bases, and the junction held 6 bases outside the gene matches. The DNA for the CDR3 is TGTGCCAGCAGCGCCGGACTAGCTTCCGAGCAGTACTTC. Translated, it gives CASSAGLASEQYF.

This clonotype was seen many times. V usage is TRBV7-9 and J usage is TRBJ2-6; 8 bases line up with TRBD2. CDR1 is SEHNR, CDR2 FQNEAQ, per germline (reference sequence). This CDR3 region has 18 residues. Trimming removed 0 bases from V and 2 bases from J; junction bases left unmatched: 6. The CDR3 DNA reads TGTGCCAGCAGCTTAGCGGTTAGCGGGAACCCTGGGGCCAACGTCCTGACTTTC. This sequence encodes CASSLAVSGNPGANVLTF.

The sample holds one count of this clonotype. CDR3 loop: CASNAAGINEQYF. The CDR3 DNA sequence: TGTGCCAGCAACGCTGCTGGGATCAACGAGCAGTACTTC. The chain couples TRBV10-3 to TRBJ2-7; no firm D call. V dropped 10 bases and J dropped 5 bases, with 18 bases sitting between them. The germline V gene has CDR1 ENHRY and CDR2 SYGVKD. The length of the CDR3 is 13 residues.

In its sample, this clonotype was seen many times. CDR3: CASSLKGAGTGELFF. The CDR3 nucleotides are TGTGCCAGCAGCTTGAAAGGGGCTGGCACCGGGGAGCTGTTTTTT. This chain joins TRBV5-6 and TRBJ2-2, with a weak D call TRBD1 (5 bases). The CDR3 has 15 amino acids. CDR1 SGHDT and CDR2 YYEEEE come from the germline V gene. Trimming pared 1 base from V and 4 bases from J, leaving 11 bases between. The full variable domain, rest sourced from reference TRBV5-6 and TRBJ2-2, is DAGVTQSPTHLIKTRGQQVTLRCSPKSGHDTVSWYQQALGQGPQFIFQYYEEEERQRGNFPDRFSGHQFPNYSSELNVNALLLGDSALYLCASSLKGAGTGELFFGEGSRLTVL.

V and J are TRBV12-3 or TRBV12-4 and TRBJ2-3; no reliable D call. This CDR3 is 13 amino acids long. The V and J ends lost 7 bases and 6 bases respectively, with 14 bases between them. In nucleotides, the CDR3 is TGTGCCAGCACGATAGGACGGGCCGATACGCAGTATTTT. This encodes CASTIGRADTQYF.

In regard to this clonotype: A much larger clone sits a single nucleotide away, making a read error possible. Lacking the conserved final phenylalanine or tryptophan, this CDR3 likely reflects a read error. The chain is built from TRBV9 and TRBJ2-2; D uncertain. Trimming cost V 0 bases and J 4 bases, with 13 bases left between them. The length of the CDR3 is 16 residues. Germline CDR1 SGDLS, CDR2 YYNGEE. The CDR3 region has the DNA TGTGCCAGCAGCGTAGGGTCCAGCGAGGCCACCGGGGAGCTGTTTCTT. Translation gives CASSVGSSEATGELFL.

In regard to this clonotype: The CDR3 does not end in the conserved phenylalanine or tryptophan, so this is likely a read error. DNA for the CDR3: TGTGCCAGCAGCTTAGTTGGTAATGAAAAACTGTTTCTT. This encodes CASSLVGNEKLFL. The rearrangement uses TRBV7-2 and TRBJ1-4, with D unclear. The CDR3 length is 13 residues. Germline V lookup: CDR1 SGHTA, CDR2 FQGNSA. Trimming shortened V by 1 base and J by 4 bases, and 4 bases separated the two germline ends.

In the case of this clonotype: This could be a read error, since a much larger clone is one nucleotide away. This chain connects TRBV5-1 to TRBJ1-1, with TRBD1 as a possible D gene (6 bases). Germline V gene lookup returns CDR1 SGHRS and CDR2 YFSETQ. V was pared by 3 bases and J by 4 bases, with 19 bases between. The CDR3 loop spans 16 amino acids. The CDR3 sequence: CASSWGLFGVATEAFF. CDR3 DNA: TGCGCCAGCAGCTGGGGGCTTTTTGGGGTGGCCACTGAAGCTTTCTTT.

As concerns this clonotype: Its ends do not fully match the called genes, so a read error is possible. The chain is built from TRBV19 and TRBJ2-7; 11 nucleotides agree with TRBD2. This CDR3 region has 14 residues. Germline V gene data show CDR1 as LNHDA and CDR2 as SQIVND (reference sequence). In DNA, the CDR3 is TGTGCCAGTAGTGTCGGGACTAGCGGCTACAAGCAGTACTTC. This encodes CASSVGTSGYKQYF.

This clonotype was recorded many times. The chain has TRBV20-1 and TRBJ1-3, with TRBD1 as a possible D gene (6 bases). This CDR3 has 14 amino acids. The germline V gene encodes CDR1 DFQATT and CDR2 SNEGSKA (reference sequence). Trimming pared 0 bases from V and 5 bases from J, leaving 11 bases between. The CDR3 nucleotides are TGCAGTGCTAGAGAACCGGGGGGCCGAAACACCATATATTTT. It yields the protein CSAREPGGRNTIYF.

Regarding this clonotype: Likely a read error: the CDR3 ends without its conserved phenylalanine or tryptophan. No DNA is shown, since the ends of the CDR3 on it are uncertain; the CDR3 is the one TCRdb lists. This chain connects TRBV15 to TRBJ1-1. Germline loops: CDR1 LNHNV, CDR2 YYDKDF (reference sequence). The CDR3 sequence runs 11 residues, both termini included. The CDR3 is CATSREFGQNY.

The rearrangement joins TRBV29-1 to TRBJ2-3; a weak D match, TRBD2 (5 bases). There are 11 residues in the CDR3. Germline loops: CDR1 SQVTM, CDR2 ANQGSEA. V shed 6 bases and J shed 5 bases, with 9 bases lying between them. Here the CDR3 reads CSVRVGDTQYF. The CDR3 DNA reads TGCAGCGTGAGGGTTGGAGATACGCAGTATTTT.

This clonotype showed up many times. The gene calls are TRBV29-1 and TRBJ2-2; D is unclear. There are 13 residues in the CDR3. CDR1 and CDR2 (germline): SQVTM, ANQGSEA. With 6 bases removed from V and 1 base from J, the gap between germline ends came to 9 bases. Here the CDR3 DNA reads TGCAGCGTAGGTCAGAGGAACACCGGGGAGCTGTTTTTT. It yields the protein CSVGQRNTGELFF.

Here the CDR3 DNA reads TGTGCCATCCAGACTAGCGCCTGGGAGCTGTTTTTT. Amino acid sequence: CAIQTSAWELFF. The chain combines TRBV10-3 with TRBJ2-2; 8 nucleotides line up with TRBD2. Germline loops: CDR1 ENHRY, CDR2 SYGVKD. V was clipped by 8 bases and J by 9 bases; unmatched bases: 5. The CDR3 spans 12 residues.

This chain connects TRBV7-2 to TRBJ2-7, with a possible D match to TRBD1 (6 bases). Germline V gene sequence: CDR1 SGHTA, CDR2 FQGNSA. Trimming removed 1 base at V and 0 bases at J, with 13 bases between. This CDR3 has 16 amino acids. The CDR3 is CASSLGDGTLSYEQYF. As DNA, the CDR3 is TGTGCCAGCAGCTTAGGGGACGGGACACTCTCCTACGAGCAGTACTTC.

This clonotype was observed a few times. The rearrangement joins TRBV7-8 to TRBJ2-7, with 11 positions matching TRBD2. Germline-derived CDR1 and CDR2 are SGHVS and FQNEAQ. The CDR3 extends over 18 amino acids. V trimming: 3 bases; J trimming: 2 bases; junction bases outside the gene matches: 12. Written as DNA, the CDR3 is TGTGCCAGCAGCTTTATCCCCACCGGGACTAGCGGACCCTACGAGCAGTACTTC. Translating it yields CASSFIPTGTSGPYEQYF.